This TCR beta chain emerged from a study of blood T cell repertoires in COVID-19. The germline CDR1 and CDR2 sequences are LNHDA and SQIVND (reference sequence). Trimming at V came to 5 bases and at J to 3 bases, leaving 6 bases not matched to a gene. The CDR3 sequence is 14 residues long. Repertoires were generated with immunoSEQ multiplex PCR, while TCRdb's copy carries only in-frame clones and drops some. This table holds around 330,000 clones, 88% found once. The chain links TRBV19 to TRBJ1-1; 7 positions agree with TRBD1. This clonotype originated in a woman aged 30 to 39 with COVID-19, enrolled during active disease. The sequenced material came from peripheral blood. For the CDR3, the DNA is TGTGCCAGTAGTGGATACAGGGGAGACACTGAAGCTTTCTTT. It specifies CASSGYRGDTEAFF.